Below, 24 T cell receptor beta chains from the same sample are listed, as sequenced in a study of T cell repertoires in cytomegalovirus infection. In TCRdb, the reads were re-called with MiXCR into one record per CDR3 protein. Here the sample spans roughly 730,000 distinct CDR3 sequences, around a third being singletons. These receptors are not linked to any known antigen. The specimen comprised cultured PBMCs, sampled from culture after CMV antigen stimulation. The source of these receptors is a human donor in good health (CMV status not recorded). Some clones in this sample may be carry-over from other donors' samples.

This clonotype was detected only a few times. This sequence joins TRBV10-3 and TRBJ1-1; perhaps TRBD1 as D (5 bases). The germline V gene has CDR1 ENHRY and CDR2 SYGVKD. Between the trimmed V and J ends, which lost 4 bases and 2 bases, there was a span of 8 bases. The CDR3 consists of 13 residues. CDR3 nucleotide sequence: TGTGCCATCAGTGGACAGCTTAACACTGAAGCTTTCTTT. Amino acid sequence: CAISGQLNTEAFF.

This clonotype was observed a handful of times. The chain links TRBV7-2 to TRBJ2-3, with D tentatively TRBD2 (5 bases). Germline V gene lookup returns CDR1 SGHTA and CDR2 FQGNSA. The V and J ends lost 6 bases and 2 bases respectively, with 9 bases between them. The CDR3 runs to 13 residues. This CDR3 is CASRRAVTDTQYF. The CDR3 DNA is TGTGCCAGCAGGAGAGCGGTCACAGATACGCAGTATTTT.

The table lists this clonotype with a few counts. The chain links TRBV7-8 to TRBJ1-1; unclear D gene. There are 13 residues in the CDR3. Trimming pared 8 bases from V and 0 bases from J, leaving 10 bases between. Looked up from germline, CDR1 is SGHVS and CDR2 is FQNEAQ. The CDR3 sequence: CASSKLLNTEAFF. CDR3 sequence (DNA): TGTGCCAGCTCTAAACTATTGAACACTGAAGCTTTCTTT.

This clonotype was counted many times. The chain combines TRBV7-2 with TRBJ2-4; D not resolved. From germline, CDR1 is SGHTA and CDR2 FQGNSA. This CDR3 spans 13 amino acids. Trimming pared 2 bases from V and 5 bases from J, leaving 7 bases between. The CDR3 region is CASSLRSENIQYF. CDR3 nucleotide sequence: TGTGCCAGCAGCTTACGTTCGGAAAACATTCAGTACTTC.

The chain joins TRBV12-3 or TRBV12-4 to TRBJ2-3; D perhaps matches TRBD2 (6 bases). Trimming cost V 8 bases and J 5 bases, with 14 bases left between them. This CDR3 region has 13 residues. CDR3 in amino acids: CASGLGAGDTQYF. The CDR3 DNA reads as TGTGCCAGCGGCCTGGGAGCGGGAGATACGCAGTATTTT.

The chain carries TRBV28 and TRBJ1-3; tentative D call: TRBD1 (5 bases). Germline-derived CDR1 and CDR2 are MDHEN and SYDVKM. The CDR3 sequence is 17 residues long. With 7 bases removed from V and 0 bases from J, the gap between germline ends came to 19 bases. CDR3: CASIHGGTAISGNTIYF. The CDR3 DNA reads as TGTGCCAGCATCCACGGGGGGACGGCGATCTCTGGAAACACCATATATTTT.

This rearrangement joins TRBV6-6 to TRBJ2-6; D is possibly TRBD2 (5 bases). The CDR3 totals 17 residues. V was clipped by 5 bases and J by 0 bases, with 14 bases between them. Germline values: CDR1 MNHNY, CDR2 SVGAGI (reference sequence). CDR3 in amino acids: CASSATPTSSGANVLTF. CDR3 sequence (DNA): TGTGCCAGCAGTGCCACCCCAACTAGCTCTGGGGCCAACGTCCTGACTTTC.

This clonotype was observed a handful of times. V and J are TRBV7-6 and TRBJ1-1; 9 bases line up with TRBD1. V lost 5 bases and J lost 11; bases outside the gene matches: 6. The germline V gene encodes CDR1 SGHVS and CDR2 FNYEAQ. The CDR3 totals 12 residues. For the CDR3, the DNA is TGTGCCAGCAGCACAGGGGGCGGAGTGGCTTTCTTT. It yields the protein CASSTGGGVAFF.

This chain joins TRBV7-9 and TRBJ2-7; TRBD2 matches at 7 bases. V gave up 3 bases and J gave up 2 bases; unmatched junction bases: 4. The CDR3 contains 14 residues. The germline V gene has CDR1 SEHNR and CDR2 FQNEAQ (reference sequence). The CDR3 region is CASSLSGLTYEQYF. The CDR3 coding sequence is TGTGCCAGCAGCTTGTCGGGACTAACCTACGAGCAGTACTTC.

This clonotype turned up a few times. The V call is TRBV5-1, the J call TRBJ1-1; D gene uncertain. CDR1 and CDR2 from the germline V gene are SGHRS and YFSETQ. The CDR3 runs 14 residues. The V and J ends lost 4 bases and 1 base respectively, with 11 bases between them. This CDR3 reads CASSPPRENTEAFF. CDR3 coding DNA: TGCGCCAGCAGCCCCCCCCGGGAGAACACTGAAGCTTTCTTT.

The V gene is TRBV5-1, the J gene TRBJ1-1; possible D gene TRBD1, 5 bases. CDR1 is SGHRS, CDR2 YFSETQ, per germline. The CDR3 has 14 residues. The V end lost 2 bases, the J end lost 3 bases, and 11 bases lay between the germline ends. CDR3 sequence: CASSFTGADTEAFF. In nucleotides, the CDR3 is TGCGCCAGCAGCTTTACCGGGGCGGACACTGAAGCTTTCTTT. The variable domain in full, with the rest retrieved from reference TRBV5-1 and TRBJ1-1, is KAGVTQTPRYLIKTRGQQVTLSCSPISGHRSVSWYQQTPGQGLQFLFEYFSETQRNKGNFPGRFSGRQFSNSRSEMNVSTLELGDSALYLCASSFTGADTEAFFGQGTRLTVV.

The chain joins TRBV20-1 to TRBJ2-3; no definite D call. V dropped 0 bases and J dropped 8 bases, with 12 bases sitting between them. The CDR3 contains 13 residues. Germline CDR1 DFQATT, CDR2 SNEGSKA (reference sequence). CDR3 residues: CSARDYRAPTQYF. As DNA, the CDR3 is TGCAGTGCTAGAGATTACCGAGCGCCTACGCAGTATTTT.

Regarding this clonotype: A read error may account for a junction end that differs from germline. CDR3 DNA sequence: TGTGCCAGAAGTGCCTTCGACAGGGTGGAGATCTTC. This encodes CARSAFDRVEIF. V is TRBV6-2 or TRBV6-3 and J is TRBJ2-1; 7 nucleotides line up with TRBD1. CDR1 is MNHEY and CDR2 is SVGEGT in the germline V gene. The CDR3 is made up of 12 amino acids.

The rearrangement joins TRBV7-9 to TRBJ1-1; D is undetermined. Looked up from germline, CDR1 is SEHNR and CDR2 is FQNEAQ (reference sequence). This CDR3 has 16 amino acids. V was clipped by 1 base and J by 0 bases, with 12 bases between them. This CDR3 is CASSLGVGNLNTEAFF. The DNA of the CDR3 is TGTGCCAGCAGCTTAGGAGTGGGGAATTTGAACACTGAAGCTTTCTTT. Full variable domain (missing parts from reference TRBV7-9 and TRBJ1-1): DTGVSQNPRHKITKRGQNVTFRCDPISEHNRLYWYRQTLGQGPEFLTYFQNEAQLEKSRLLSDRFSAERPKGSFSTLEIQRTEQGDSAMYLCASSLGVGNLNTEAFFGQGTRLTVV.

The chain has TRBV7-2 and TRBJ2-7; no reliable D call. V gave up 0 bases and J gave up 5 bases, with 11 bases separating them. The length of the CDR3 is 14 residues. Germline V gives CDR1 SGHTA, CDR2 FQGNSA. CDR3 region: CASSLAWGSDEQYF. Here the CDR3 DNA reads TGTGCCAGCAGCTTAGCGTGGGGTAGTGACGAGCAGTACTTC.

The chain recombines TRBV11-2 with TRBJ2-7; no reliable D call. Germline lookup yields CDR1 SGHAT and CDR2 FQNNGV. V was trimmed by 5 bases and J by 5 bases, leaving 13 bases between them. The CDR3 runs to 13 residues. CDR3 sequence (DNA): TGTGCCAGCAGCCTAAGGATCTTGGACGAGCAGTACTTC. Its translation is CASSLRILDEQYF.

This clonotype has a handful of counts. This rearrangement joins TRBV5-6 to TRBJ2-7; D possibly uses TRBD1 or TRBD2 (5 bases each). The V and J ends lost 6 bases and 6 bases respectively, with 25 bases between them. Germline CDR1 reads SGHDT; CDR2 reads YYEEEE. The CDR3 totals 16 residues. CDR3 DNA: TGTGCCAGCACCGAGAGCTGGGACGGACGTCGGGGCGAGCAGTACTTC. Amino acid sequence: CASTESWDGRRGEQYF.

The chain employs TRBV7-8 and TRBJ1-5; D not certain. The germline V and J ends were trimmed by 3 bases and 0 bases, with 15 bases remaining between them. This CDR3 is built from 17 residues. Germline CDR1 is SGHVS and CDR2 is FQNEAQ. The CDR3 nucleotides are TGTGCCAGCAGCTTGTGGAGGTTGTCGGGTAGCAATCAGCCCCAGCATTTT. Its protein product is CASSLWRLSGSNQPQHF.

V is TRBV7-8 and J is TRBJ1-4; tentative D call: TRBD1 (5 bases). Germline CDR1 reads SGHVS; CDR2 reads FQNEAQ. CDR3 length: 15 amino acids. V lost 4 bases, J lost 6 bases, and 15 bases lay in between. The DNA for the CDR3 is TGTGCCAGCAGCTCCTCGGATCTGGGGGATGAAAAACTGTTTTTT. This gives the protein CASSSSDLGDEKLFF.

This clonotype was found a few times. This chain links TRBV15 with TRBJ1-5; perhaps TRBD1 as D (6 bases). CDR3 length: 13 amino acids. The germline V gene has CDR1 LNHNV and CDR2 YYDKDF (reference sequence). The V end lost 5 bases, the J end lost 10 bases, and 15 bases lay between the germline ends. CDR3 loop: CATSEGGRGPQHF. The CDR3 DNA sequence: TGTGCCACCAGCGAGGGGGGCCGGGGTCCCCAGCATTTT.

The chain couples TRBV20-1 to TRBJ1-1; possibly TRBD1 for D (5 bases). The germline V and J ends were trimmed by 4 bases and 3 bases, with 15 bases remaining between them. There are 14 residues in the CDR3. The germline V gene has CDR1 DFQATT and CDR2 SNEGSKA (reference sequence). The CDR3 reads CSATEEGLYTEAFF. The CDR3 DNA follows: TGCAGTGCTACAGAAGAGGGGTTGTACACTGAAGCTTTCTTT.

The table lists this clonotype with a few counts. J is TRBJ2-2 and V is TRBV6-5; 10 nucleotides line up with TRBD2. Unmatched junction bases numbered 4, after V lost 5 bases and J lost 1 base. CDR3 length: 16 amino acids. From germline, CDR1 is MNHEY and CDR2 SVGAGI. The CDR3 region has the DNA TGTGCCAGCAGTCTAGCGGGAGAGGTGAACACCGGGGAGCTGTTTTTT. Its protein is CASSLAGEVNTGELFF.

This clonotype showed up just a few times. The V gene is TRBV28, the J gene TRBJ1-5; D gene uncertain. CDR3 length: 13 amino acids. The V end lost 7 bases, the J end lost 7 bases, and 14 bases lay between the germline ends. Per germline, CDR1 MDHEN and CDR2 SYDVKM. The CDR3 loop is CASTSPGGQPQHF. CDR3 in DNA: TGTGCCAGCACAAGTCCAGGTGGGCAGCCCCAGCATTTT.

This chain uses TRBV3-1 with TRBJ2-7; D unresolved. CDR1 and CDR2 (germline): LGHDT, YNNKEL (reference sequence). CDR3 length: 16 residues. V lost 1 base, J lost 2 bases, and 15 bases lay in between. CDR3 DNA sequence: TGTGCCAGCAGCCAAGTTAGTGCAGGACGCACCTACGAGCAGTACTTC. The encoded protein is CASSQVSAGRTYEQYF.